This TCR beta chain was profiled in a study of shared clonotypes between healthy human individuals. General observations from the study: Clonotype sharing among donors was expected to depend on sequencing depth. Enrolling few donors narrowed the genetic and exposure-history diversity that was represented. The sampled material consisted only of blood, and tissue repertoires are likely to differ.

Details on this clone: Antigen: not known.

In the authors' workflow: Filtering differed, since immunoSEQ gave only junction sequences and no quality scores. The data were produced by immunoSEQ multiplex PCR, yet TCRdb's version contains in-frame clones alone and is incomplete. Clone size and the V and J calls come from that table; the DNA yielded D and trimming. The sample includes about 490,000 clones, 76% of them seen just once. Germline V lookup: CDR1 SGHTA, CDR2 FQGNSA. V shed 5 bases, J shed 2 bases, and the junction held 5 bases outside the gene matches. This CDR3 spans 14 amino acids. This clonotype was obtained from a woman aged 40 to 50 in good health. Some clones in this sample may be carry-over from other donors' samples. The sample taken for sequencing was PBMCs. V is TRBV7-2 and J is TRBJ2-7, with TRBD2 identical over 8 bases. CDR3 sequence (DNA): TGTGCCAGCAGCGTCACTAGCGGAACCTACGAGCAGTACTTC. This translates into CASSVTSGTYEQYF. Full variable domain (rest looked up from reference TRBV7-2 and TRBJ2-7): GAGVSQSPSNKVTEKGKDVELRCDPISGHTALYWYRQSLGQGLEFLIYFQGNSAPDKSGLPSDRFSAERTGGSVSTLTIQRTQQEDSAVYLCASSVTSGTYEQYFGPGTRLTVT.